Listed here are 27 T cell receptor beta chains from one sample, sequenced in a study of Ad26.COV2.S vaccination and SARS-CoV-2 variants. TCRdb keeps only in-frame clones here, not all; method: immunoSEQ multiplex PCR. The data contain 300,000 to 400,000 clones, just over 85% of them singletons. Treatment denoted: some 20 received Ad26.COV2.S at low or high dose, single or two shots; about 5 received placebo; per-sample allocation not given. At day 63 after the first vaccine or placebo injection, samples were drawn. The sequenced sample was peripheral blood, obtained in a trial of Ad26.COV2.S vaccine versus placebo. The receptors derive from a person between 18 and 59 years old who received the Ad26.COV2.S COVID-19 vaccine or a placebo.

This rearrangement joins TRBV20-1 to TRBJ2-3; D gene unclear. The CDR3 sequence is 11 residues long. Trimming pared 4 bases from V and 1 base from J, leaving 3 bases between. From germline, CDR1 is DFQATT and CDR2 SNEGSKA (reference sequence). CDR3 bases: TGCAGTGCTATCCGCACAGATACGCAGTATTTT. Translation gives CSAIRTDTQYF.

Remarks on this clone: Other DNA variants within this sample encode the same CDR3. The V gene is TRBV6-1, the J gene TRBJ2-5, with D uncertain. The germline V gene encodes CDR1 MNHNS and CDR2 SASEGT. CDR3 length equals 13 residues. Trimming took 3 bases from V and 5 from J, leaving 10 bases between them. DNA for the CDR3: TGTGCCAGCAGTGATCCCCTCCGGGAGACCCAGTACTTC. Its translation is CASSDPLRETQYF.

This clone was seen a single time. The genes are TRBV19 and TRBJ1-2; no definite D call. CDR3 length: 13 amino acids. Trimming took 5 bases from V and 4 from J, leaving 11 bases between them. Per the germline V gene, CDR1 is LNHDA and CDR2 is SQIVND (reference sequence). As DNA, the CDR3 is TGTGCCAGTAGTCCGCTTGACGGCTATGGCTACACCTTC. This codes for CASSPLDGYGYTF.

This clone was seen just once. The genes are TRBV2 and TRBJ1-6; TRBD1 aligns across 8 bases. CDR1 and CDR2 (germline): SNHLY, FYNNEI. V lost 7 bases, J lost 6 bases, and 11 bases stayed unmatched. The CDR3 spans 16 residues. CDR3 sequence reads: CASIQGRGHSNSPLHF. In DNA, the CDR3 is TGTGCCAGCATCCAGGGCAGGGGGCACAGTAATTCACCCCTCCACTTT. The variable domain in full, with the rest retrieved from reference TRBV2 and TRBJ1-6, is EPEVTQTPSHQVTQMGQEVILRCVPISNHLYFYWYRQILGQKVEFLVSFYNNEISEKSEIFDDQFSVERPDGSNFTLKIRSTKLEDSAMYFCASIQGRGHSNSPLHFGNGTRLTVT.

This rearrangement joins TRBV18 to TRBJ2-6, with TRBD1 as a possible D gene (5 bases). Trimming removed 2 bases at V and 0 bases at J, with 26 bases between. The CDR3 extends over 22 amino acids. Germline assignment: CDR1 KGHSH and CDR2 LQKENI. Here the CDR3 DNA reads TGTGCCAGCTCACCATTTCAAAACAGGTTTGTCCCCCTAAACTCTGGGGCCAACGTCCTGACTTTC. It codes for CASSPFQNRFVPLNSGANVLTF.

V usage is TRBV29-1 and J usage is TRBJ2-1, with TRBD1 identical over 9 bases. Unmatched junction bases numbered 9, after V lost 6 bases and J lost 9 bases. The V gene's germline CDR1 is SQVTM and CDR2 ANQGSEA. The CDR3 has 13 residues. The chain's CDR3 is CSVTRDRAGEQFF. The CDR3 DNA follows: TGCAGCGTGACACGGGACAGGGCGGGTGAGCAGTTCTTC.

This clone was counted many times. The chain recombines TRBV15 with TRBJ2-1; D gene unclear. The CDR3 has 16 residues. Germline CDR1 and CDR2: LNHNV and YYDKDF (reference sequence). V was trimmed by 0 bases and J by 1 base, leaving 10 bases between them. CDR3 loop: CATSRDFGPSYNEQFF. CDR3 in DNA: TGTGCCACCAGCAGAGATTTCGGCCCTTCCTACAATGAGCAGTTCTTC. The complete variable domain, with remaining parts taken from reference TRBV15 and TRBJ2-1, reads DAMVIQNPRYQVTQFGKPVTLSCSQTLNHNVMYWYQQKSSQAPKLLFHYYDKDFNNEADTPDNFQSRRPNTSFCFLDIRSPGLGDTAMYLCATSRDFGPSYNEQFFGPGTRLTVL.

The V and J genes are TRBV7-2 and TRBJ2-1; D unclear. From germline, CDR1 is SGHTA and CDR2 FQGNSA. The V end lost 5 bases, the J end lost 9 bases, and 17 bases lay between the germline ends. This CDR3 is 14 amino acids long. This CDR3 reads CASSPVGQAGEQFF. For the CDR3, the DNA is TGTGCCAGCAGCCCCGTTGGGCAGGCTGGTGAGCAGTTCTTC.

Here the CDR3 reads CASSQSGGTQETQYF. Written as DNA, the CDR3 is TGTGCCAGCAGCCAAAGTGGGGGGACCCAAGAGACCCAGTACTTC. J is TRBJ2-5 and V is TRBV3-1 (or the pseudogene TRBV3-2); possibly TRBD2 for D (6 bases). The length of the CDR3 is 15 residues. Germline-derived CDR1 and CDR2 are LGHDT and YNNKEL (reference sequence). Trimming took off 2 bases at V and 1 base at J, with 11 bases between the two ends.

This chain uses TRBV28 with TRBJ1-4; tentative D call: TRBD1 (6 bases). The germline gives CDR1 MDHEN, CDR2 SYDVKM. V dropped 5 bases and J dropped 8 bases, with 18 bases sitting between them. The CDR3 has 15 residues. CDR3 coding DNA: TGTGCCAGCAGTCTGCCTGGGACAATCTCGGAAAAACTGTTTTTT. The encoded protein is CASSLPGTISEKLFF.

CDR3 protein: CASSQRVNYGYTF. CDR3 bases: TGTGCCAGCAGTCAGAGGGTGAACTATGGCTACACCTTC. The J gene is TRBJ1-2, the V gene TRBV5-4; D remains ambiguous. Germline CDR1 and CDR2: SGHNT and YYREEE (reference sequence). The CDR3 covers 13 residues. V lost 5 bases and J 2 bases, leaving 10 bases between the germline ends.

The V and J genes are TRBV6-4 and TRBJ2-1, with 10 bases identical to TRBD2. This CDR3 has 15 residues. Per the germline V gene, CDR1 is MRHNA and CDR2 is SNTAGT. V was clipped by 3 bases and J by 4 bases; unmatched bases: 3. This CDR3 reads CASSELAGFYNEQFF. The CDR3 DNA reads as TGTGCCAGCAGTGAACTAGCGGGATTTTACAATGAGCAGTTCTTC.

The rearrangement joins TRBV12-5 to TRBJ2-1; the match to TRBD1 covers 8 bases. Unmatched junction bases numbered 9, after V lost 6 bases and J lost 5 bases. Germline CDR1 reads LGHNT; CDR2 reads FRNRAP. The CDR3 has 15 residues. The CDR3 bases are TGTGCTAGTGGCCTCGGACAGGGAATCCACAATGAGCAGTTCTTC. Protein sequence: CASGLGQGIHNEQFF.

J is TRBJ2-1 and V is TRBV7-9, with a possible D match to TRBD1 (5 bases). V dropped 5 bases and J dropped 9 bases, with 20 bases sitting between them. Germline CDR1 is SEHNR and CDR2 is FQNEAQ (reference sequence). The CDR3 runs to 15 residues. The CDR3 loop is CASSPRWGPLAEQFF. In DNA, the CDR3 is TGTGCCAGCAGCCCCAGATGGGGCCCTTTGGCTGAGCAGTTCTTC.

The rearrangement links TRBV29-1 to TRBJ2-1; the D is unclear. Trimming pared 7 bases from V and 5 bases from J, leaving 12 bases between. Germline lookup yields CDR1 SQVTM and CDR2 ANQGSEA. The CDR3 loop spans 12 amino acids. CDR3 in DNA: TGCAGCGGCAAGCGATCCGACAATGAGCAGTTCTTC. Protein: CSGKRSDNEQFF.

This chain joins TRBV4-2 and TRBJ1-5; D gene uncertain. Trimming pared 0 bases from V and 6 bases from J, leaving 9 bases between. CDR3 length: 14 residues. The germline CDR1 and CDR2 sequences are LGHNA and YNFKEQ. This chain's CDR3 is CASSQEPWGQPQHF. The CDR3 region has the DNA TGTGCCAGCAGCCAAGAACCGTGGGGTCAGCCCCAGCATTTT.

This clone was detected once. The V call is TRBV5-6, the J call TRBJ1-1; TRBD1 is a possible D gene (6 bases). The V gene's germline CDR1 is SGHDT and CDR2 YYEEEE. This CDR3 is 17 amino acids long. V was cut by 0 bases and J by 7 bases, with 22 bases left in between. The CDR3 nucleotides are TGTGCCAGCAGCTTGGAAAGGGGGAACTATGGTTGGCGTGAAGCTTTCTTT. This sequence encodes CASSLERGNYGWREAFF.

The rearrangement links TRBV7-2 to TRBJ2-7, with D perhaps being TRBD1 or TRBD2 (7 bases each). CDR3 size: 13 residues. CDR1 is SGHTA, CDR2 FQGNSA, per germline. Trimming pared 5 bases from V and 7 bases from J, leaving 15 bases between. The CDR3 sequence is CASSPGGGWEQYF. The CDR3 bases are TGTGCCAGCAGCCCAGGGGGGGGCTGGGAGCAGTACTTC.

This clone was seen just once. The chain is built from TRBV7-2 and TRBJ2-5, with TRBD2 matching 10 bases. Germline values: CDR1 SGHTA, CDR2 FQGNSA. CDR3 size: 15 residues. V shed 6 bases and J 4 bases; nucleotides not matched to a gene: 8. This chain's CDR3 is CASRRERGGRETQYF. As DNA, the CDR3 is TGTGCCAGCAGGAGAGAGCGGGGGGGCAGAGAGACCCAGTACTTC.

This chain connects TRBV3-1 (or the pseudogene TRBV3-2) to TRBJ2-3; 7 bases are a match to TRBD1. V trimming: 3 bases; J trimming: 4 bases; junction bases outside the gene matches: 10. CDR1 is LGHDT and CDR2 is YNNKEL in the germline V gene (reference sequence). The CDR3 runs to 16 residues. CDR3 loop: CASSHPLGGRADTQYF. The CDR3 nucleotides are TGTGCCAGCAGCCACCCCTTAGGGGGCCGGGCAGATACGCAGTATTTT.

V gene TRBV4-3 combines with J gene TRBJ2-2, with 7 bases matching TRBD1. The junction had 5 bases not matched to a gene; V was cut back by 4 bases and J by 0 bases. This CDR3 has 16 residues. CDR1 and CDR2 from the germline V gene are LGHNA and YSLEER. The CDR3 reads CASSRGGQPNTGELFF. In DNA, the CDR3 is TGCGCCAGCAGCCGAGGGGGACAGCCGAACACCGGGGAGCTGTTTTTT.

The chain employs TRBV3-1 (or the pseudogene TRBV3-2) and TRBJ2-2; no definite D call. The CDR3 is 13 residues long. CDR1 is LGHDT and CDR2 is YNNKEL in the germline V gene (reference sequence). The V end was cut by 3 bases, the J end by 6 bases, with 8 bases between. The CDR3, as DNA: TGTGCCAGCAGCCAGGGGTCGGCCGGGGAGCTGTTTTTT. The encoded protein is CASSQGSAGELFF.

The chain carries TRBV6-5 and TRBJ2-7; 8 positions agree with TRBD1. Germline lookup yields CDR1 MNHEY and CDR2 SVGAGI. The CDR3 contains 12 residues. Trimming cost V 11 bases and J 1 base; bases outside gene matches: 4. The CDR3 protein is CAVRGQSYEQYF. In DNA, the CDR3 is TGTGCCGTCAGGGGGCAGTCCTACGAGCAGTACTTC.

The V gene is TRBV5-1, the J gene TRBJ2-7; D uncertain. The CDR3 sequence is 15 residues long. Trimming removed 3 bases from V and 2 bases from J, with 15 bases in between. Germline assignment: CDR1 SGHRS and CDR2 YFSETQ. The chain's CDR3 is CASSYEDGSPYEQYF. The CDR3, as DNA: TGCGCCAGCAGCTACGAGGACGGATCCCCCTACGAGCAGTACTTC.

As DNA, the CDR3 is TGTGCCAGCAGCCGACAGGGAAACTATGGCTACACCTTC. This sequence encodes CASSRQGNYGYTF. This chain links TRBV9 with TRBJ1-2, with 7 bases fitting TRBD1. J was trimmed by 2 bases and V by 4 bases; bases with no gene match: 2. The germline CDR1 and CDR2 sequences are SGDLS and YYNGEE. The CDR3 loop spans 13 amino acids.

V and J are TRBV19 and TRBJ2-2; D is tentatively TRBD1 or TRBD2 (5 bases each). V shed 8 bases and J shed 6 bases, with 16 bases lying between them. This CDR3 region has 14 residues. CDR1 and CDR2 from the germline V gene are LNHDA and SQIVND (reference sequence). CDR3 DNA sequence: TGTGCCAGTGGAGCTGGGGGAGCATCCGGGGAGCTGTTTTTT. It codes for CASGAGGASGELFF.

This clone appeared a single time. V is TRBV2 and J is TRBJ2-2; unclear D gene. Germline lookup yields CDR1 SNHLY and CDR2 FYNNEI. V was pared by 4 bases and J by 3 bases, with 18 bases between. The CDR3 runs to 17 residues. CDR3 in DNA: TGTGCCAGCAGTGGAAGGGCAGCCGCCGGGTACACCGGGGAGCTGTTTTTT. The encoded protein is CASSGRAAAGYTGELFF.